What follows are 17 T cell receptor beta chains derived from one specimen sequenced in a study of T cell responses to AZD1222 COVID-19 vaccine. Repertoires were generated with immunoSEQ multiplex PCR, while TCRdb's copy carries only in-frame clones and drops some. The sample has 200,000 or so clones, around 93% seen once. The starting material was peripheral blood, obtained 28 days after the second AZD1222 dose. Receptors were obtained from an adult who received the AZD1222 COVID-19 vaccine.

The rearrangement links TRBV6-5 to TRBJ2-3; D perhaps matches TRBD2 (6 bases). V lost 6 bases and J 1 base, leaving 14 bases between the germline ends. There are 15 residues in the CDR3. Germline V CDR1 and CDR2: MNHEY, SVGAGI. Here the CDR3 reads CASRGTGGGTDTQYF. CDR3 in DNA: TGTGCCAGCAGAGGGACTGGAGGCGGCACAGATACGCAGTATTTT.

This sequence joins TRBV15 and TRBJ2-7; 11 nucleotides agree with TRBD2. The CDR3 totals 14 residues. Germline V gene sequence: CDR1 LNHNV, CDR2 YYDKDF (reference sequence). V was pared by 4 bases and J by 3 bases, with 2 bases of the junction left unmatched. The chain's CDR3 is CATSISGGDYEQYF. The CDR3 DNA sequence: TGTGCCACCAGCATTAGCGGGGGGGACTACGAGCAGTACTTC. The whole variable domain, filled in from reference TRBV15 and TRBJ2-7, reads DAMVIQNPRYQVTQFGKPVTLSCSQTLNHNVMYWYQQKSSQAPKLLFHYYDKDFNNEADTPDNFQSRRPNTSFCFLDIRSPGLGDTAMYLCATSISGGDYEQYFGPGTRLTVT.

In this sample, this clone turned up a few times. The rearrangement uses TRBV19 and TRBJ2-5; TRBD1 is a possible D gene (6 bases). CDR1 and CDR2 from the germline V gene are LNHDA and SQIVND (reference sequence). Trimming cost V 4 bases and J 5 bases, with 11 bases left between them. CDR3 length: 13 residues. CDR3 protein: CASSRDNRETQYF. CDR3 nucleotides: TGTGCCAGTAGTAGGGACAATAGGGAGACCCAGTACTTC. Full variable domain (outside the CDR3, taken from reference TRBV19 and TRBJ2-5): DGGITQSPKYLFRKEGQNVTLSCEQNLNHDAMYWYRQDPGQGLRLIYYSQIVNDFQKGDIAEGYSVSREKKESFPLTVTSAQKNPTAFYLCASSRDNRETQYFGPGTRLLVL.

This clone was counted once. The chain has TRBV6-1 and TRBJ1-1; the match to TRBD1 covers 11 bases. CDR3 size: 16 residues. CDR1 and CDR2 (germline): MNHNS, SASEGT. V lost 4 bases and J lost 4; bases outside the gene matches: 8. In DNA, the CDR3 is TGTGCCAGCAGTGCCCTCCGGGACAGGGGGGGCACTGAAGCTTTCTTT. Translating it yields CASSALRDRGGTEAFF.

The chain combines TRBV6-5 with TRBJ1-6; D is possibly TRBD1 (5 bases). Trimming took off 7 bases at V and 4 bases at J, with 14 bases between the two ends. There are 15 residues in the CDR3. Germline V gives CDR1 MNHEY, CDR2 SVGAGI. In nucleotides, the CDR3 is TGTGCCAGCAAAGGTTCAGGGTTGTATAATTCACCCCTCCACTTT. This encodes CASKGSGLYNSPLHF.

This clone was counted a few times. The chain joins TRBV2 to TRBJ1-2, with 7 bases that match TRBD1. V lost 9 bases to trimming and J lost 6 bases; unmatched junction nucleotides: 10. The CDR3 extends over 13 amino acids. Germline values: CDR1 SNHLY, CDR2 FYNNEI. In DNA form, the CDR3 reads TGTGCCAGTGACAGGGATTATTTTGATGGCTACACCTTC. Its protein is CASDRDYFDGYTF.

The chain combines TRBV5-6 with TRBJ1-2; 8 nucleotides line up with TRBD1. The J segment lost 6 bases and the V segment lost 2 bases, leaving 6 bases of the junction unmatched. The CDR3 has 14 amino acids. The germline V gene encodes CDR1 SGHDT and CDR2 YYEEEE. The CDR3 region is CASSFQGARDGYTF. The CDR3 DNA sequence: TGTGCCAGCAGCTTTCAGGGGGCGAGAGATGGCTACACCTTC.

The rearrangement links TRBV4-1 to TRBJ2-1; D gene unclear. V was trimmed by 1 base and J by 5 bases, leaving 12 bases between them. The germline V gene has CDR1 MGHRA and CDR2 YSYEKL. This CDR3 contains 15 residues. The CDR3 sequence is CASSQVGLRNNEQFF. CDR3 nucleotide sequence: TGCGCCAGCAGCCAAGTGGGCCTAAGAAACAATGAGCAGTTCTTC.

This rearrangement joins TRBV7-3 to TRBJ1-6; D possibly corresponds to TRBD1 (5 bases). CDR3 length: 16 amino acids. Trimming stripped 2 bases from V and 10 bases from J, with 18 bases between. The germline V gene encodes CDR1 SGHTA and CDR2 FQGTGA. The CDR3 nucleotides are TGTGCCAGCAGCTTAGGATTTGCGGGGTGGGACTCACCCCTCCACTTT. Translating it yields CASSLGFAGWDSPLHF.

This chain joins TRBV19 and TRBJ1-3; unclear D gene. Looked up from germline, CDR1 is LNHDA and CDR2 is SQIVND (reference sequence). The CDR3 has 15 amino acids. Trimming shortened V by 3 bases and J by 0 bases, and 9 bases separated the two germline ends. CDR3 in DNA: TGTGCCAGTAGTATGGAACGGACCTCTGGAAACACCATATATTTT. Translation: CASSMERTSGNTIYF.

The chain has TRBV5-1 and TRBJ1-4; 9 bases are shared with TRBD1. The CDR3 spans 14 residues. The germline V gene has CDR1 SGHRS and CDR2 YFSETQ. With V trimmed by 4 bases and J by 5 bases, 3 bases remained unmatched. CDR3 in amino acids: CASSLGTGNEKLFF. CDR3 coding DNA: TGCGCCAGCAGCCTTGGGACAGGGAATGAAAAACTGTTTTTT.

This chain uses TRBV9 with TRBJ1-1; unclear D gene. Germline CDR1 is SGDLS and CDR2 is YYNGEE. The CDR3 totals 14 residues. Trimming pared 2 bases from V and 2 bases from J, leaving 10 bases between. CDR3 sequence (DNA): TGTGCCAGCAGCGTTAGTTGGTCTAACACTGAAGCTTTCTTT. This translates into CASSVSWSNTEAFF.

This rearrangement joins TRBV4-1 to TRBJ1-2; 7 bases are shared with TRBD1. CDR3 length equals 14 residues. The junction had 10 bases not matched to a gene; V was cut back by 4 bases and J by 8 bases. Germline CDR1 is MGHRA and CDR2 is YSYEKL. CDR3 sequence: CASSPEGQISGYTF. CDR3 in DNA: TGCGCCAGCAGCCCCGAGGGACAGATTAGCGGCTACACCTTC.

The chain uses TRBV6-5 and TRBJ1-6; 8 bases line up with TRBD1. The CDR3 contains 16 residues. V lost 3 bases and J lost 8; bases outside the gene matches: 9. Germline CDR1 MNHEY, CDR2 SVGAGI. The CDR3 region is CASSYLFDRGDSPLHF. The DNA for the CDR3 is TGTGCCAGCAGTTATCTCTTCGACAGGGGCGATTCACCCCTCCACTTT.

CDR3 amino acids: CASSPVPGGPQYF. Here the CDR3 DNA reads TGTGCCAGCAGCCCAGTGCCGGGGGGGCCCCAGTACTTC. The V and J genes are TRBV11-3 and TRBJ2-5; 8 bases align to TRBD2. Germline assignment: CDR1 SGHNT and CDR2 YENEEA. Trimming took 5 bases from V and 9 from J; bases not matched to a gene: 8. CDR3 length: 13 residues.

The chain joins TRBV18 to TRBJ1-2, with D perhaps TRBD1 (5 bases). V was clipped by 3 bases and J by 3 bases, with 11 bases between them. The CDR3 has 14 amino acids. Germline V lookup: CDR1 KGHSH, CDR2 LQKENI. CDR3 in amino acids: CASSPGRRDYGYTF. The CDR3 DNA reads as TGTGCCAGCTCACCGGGACGGAGGGACTATGGCTACACCTTC. Together with reference TRBV18 and TRBJ1-2, the CDR3 gives the full variable domain: NAGVMQNPRHLVRRRGQEARLRCSPMKGHSHVYWYRQLPEEGLKFMVYLQKENIIDESGMPKERFSAEFPKEGPSILRIQQVVRGDSAAYFCASSPGRRDYGYTFGSGTRLTVV.

This rearrangement joins TRBV7-2 to TRBJ1-5; weak D call: TRBD1 (6 bases). Germline V lookup: CDR1 SGHTA, CDR2 FQGNSA. The CDR3 is made up of 16 amino acids. Trimming cost V 5 bases and J 7 bases, with 21 bases left between them. The CDR3 bases are TGTGCCAGCAGCGAGACCGGGACACCCAGCCGCCAGCCCCAGCATTTT. Encoded protein: CASSETGTPSRQPQHF.